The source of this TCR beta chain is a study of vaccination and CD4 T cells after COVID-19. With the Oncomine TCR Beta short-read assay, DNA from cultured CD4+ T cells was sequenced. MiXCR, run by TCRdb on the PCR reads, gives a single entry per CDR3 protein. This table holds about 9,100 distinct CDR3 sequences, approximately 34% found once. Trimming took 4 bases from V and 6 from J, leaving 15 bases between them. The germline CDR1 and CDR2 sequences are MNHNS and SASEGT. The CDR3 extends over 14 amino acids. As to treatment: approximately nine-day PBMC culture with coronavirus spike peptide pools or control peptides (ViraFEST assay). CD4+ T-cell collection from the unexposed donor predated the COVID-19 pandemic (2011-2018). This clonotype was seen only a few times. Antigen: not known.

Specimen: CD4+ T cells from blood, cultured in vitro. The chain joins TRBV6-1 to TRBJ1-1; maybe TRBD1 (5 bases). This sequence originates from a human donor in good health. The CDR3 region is CASSVSGGDAEAFF. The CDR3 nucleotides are TGTGCCAGCAGTGTATCGGGGGGTGACGCTGAAGCTTTCTTT.